The clone carrying this T cell receptor beta chain appeared many times. This sample was included in a study of early T cells in non-severe SARS-CoV-2 infection. The library protocol tagged individual cDNA molecules with unique molecular identifiers. TCRdb ran MiXCR on the 5' RACE reads and lists one entry per CDR3 protein. The sample shows about 45,000 distinct CDR3 sequences, around a tenth of them seen only once. The sample comprised whole blood. This receptor was obtained from an adult who was a healthcare worker with PCR-confirmed SARS-CoV-2 infection or an uninfected control (not recorded which).

CDR3 in amino acids: CASSYGLLYNEQFF. The CDR3 region has the DNA TGTGCCAGCAGTTACGGTCTCCTGTACAATGAGCAGTTCTTC. The chain couples TRBV6-2 or TRBV6-3 to TRBJ2-1; D not certain. Deletions cut 2 bases from V and 4 bases from J, with 9 bases between. The CDR3 is 14 amino acids. Looked up from germline, CDR1 is MNHEY and CDR2 is SVGEGT.